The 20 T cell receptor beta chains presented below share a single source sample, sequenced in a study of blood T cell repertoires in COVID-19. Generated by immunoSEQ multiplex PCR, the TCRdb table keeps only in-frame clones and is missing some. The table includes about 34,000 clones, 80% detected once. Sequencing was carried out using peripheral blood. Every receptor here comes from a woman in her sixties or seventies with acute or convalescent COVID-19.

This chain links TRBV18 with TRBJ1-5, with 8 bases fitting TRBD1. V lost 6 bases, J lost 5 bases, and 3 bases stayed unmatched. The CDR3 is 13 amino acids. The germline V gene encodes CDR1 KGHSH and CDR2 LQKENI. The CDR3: CASSQGADQPQHF. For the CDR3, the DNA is TGTGCCAGCTCCCAGGGGGCGGATCAGCCCCAGCATTTT. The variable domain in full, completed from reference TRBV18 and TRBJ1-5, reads NAGVMQNPRHLVRRRGQEARLRCSPMKGHSHVYWYRQLPEEGLKFMVYLQKENIIDESGMPKERFSAEFPKEGPSILRIQQVVRGDSAAYFCASSQGADQPQHFGDGTRLSIL.

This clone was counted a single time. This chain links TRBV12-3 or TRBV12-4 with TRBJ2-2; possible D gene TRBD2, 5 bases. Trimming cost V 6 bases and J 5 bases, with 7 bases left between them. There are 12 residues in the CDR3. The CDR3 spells CASSWTTGELFF. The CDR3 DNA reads TGTGCCAGCAGCTGGACTACCGGGGAGCTGTTTTTT.

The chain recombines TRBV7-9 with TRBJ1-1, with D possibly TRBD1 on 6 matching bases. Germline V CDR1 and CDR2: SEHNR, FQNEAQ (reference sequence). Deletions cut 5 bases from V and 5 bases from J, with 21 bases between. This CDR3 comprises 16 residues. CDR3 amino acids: CASSPRRSRGETEAFF. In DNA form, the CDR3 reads TGTGCCAGCAGCCCACGTAGATCCAGGGGAGAGACTGAAGCTTTCTTT.

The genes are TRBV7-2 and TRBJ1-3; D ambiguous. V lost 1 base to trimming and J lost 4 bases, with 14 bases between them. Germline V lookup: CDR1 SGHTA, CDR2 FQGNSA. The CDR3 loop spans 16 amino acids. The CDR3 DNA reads TGTGCCAGCAGCTTAGGTCCCAGGTCCTCAGGAAACACCATATATTTT. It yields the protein CASSLGPRSSGNTIYF.

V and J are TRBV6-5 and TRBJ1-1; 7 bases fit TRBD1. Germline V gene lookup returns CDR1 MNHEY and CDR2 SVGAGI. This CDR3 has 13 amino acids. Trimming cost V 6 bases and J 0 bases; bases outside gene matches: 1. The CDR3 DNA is TGTGCCAGCAGGAGGGGGCTGAACACTGAAGCTTTCTTT. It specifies CASRRGLNTEAFF.

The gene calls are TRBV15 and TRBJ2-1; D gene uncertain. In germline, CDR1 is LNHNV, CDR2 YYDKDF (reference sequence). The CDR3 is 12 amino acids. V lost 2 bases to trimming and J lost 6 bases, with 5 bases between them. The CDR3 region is CATSRPVNEQFF. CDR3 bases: TGTGCCACCAGCAGACCTGTCAATGAGCAGTTCTTC. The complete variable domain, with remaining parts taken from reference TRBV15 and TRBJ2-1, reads DAMVIQNPRYQVTQFGKPVTLSCSQTLNHNVMYWYQQKSSQAPKLLFHYYDKDFNNEADTPDNFQSRRPNTSFCFLDIRSPGLGDTAMYLCATSRPVNEQFFGPGTRLTVL.

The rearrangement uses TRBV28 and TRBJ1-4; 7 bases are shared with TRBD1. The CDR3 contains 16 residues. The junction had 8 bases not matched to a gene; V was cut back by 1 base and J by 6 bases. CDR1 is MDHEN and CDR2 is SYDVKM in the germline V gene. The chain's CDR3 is CASSLSRDSRYEKLFF. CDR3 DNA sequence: TGTGCCAGCAGTTTATCACGGGACAGCCGTTATGAAAAACTGTTTTTT.

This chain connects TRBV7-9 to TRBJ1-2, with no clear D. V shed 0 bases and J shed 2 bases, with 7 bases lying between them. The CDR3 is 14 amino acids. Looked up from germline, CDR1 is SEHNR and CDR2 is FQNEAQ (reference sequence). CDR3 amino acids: CASSLAAENYGYTF. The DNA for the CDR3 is TGTGCCAGCAGCTTAGCAGCGGAGAACTATGGCTACACCTTC.

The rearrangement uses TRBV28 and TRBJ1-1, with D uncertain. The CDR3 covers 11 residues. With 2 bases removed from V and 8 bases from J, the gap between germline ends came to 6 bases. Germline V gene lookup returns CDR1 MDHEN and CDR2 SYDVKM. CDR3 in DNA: TGTGCCAGCAGTTTAGGCAGGGAAGCTTTCTTT. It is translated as CASSLGREAFF.

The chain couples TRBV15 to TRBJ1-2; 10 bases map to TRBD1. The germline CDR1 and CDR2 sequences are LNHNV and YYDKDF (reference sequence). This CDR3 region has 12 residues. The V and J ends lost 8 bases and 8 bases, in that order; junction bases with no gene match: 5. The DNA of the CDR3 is TGTGCCACCGGGACAGGGGACGGCGGCTACACCTTC. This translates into CATGTGDGGYTF.

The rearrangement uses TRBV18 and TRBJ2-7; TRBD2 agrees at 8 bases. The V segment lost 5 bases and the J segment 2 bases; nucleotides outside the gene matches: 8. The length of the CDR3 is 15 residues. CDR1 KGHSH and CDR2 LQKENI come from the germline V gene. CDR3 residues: CASSGAGGATYEQYF. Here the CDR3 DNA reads TGTGCCAGCTCAGGGGCCGGGGGGGCAACCTACGAGCAGTACTTC.

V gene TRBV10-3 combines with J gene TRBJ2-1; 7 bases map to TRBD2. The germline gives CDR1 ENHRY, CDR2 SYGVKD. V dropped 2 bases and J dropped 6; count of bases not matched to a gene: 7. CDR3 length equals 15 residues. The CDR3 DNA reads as TGTGCCATCAGTGAGGGGAGGGGAGCACGCAATGAGCAGTTCTTC. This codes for CAISEGRGARNEQFF.

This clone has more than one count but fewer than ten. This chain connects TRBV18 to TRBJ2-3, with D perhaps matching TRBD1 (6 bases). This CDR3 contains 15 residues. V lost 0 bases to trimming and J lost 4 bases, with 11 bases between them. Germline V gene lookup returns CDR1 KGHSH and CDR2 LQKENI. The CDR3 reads CASSPPNRDADTQYF. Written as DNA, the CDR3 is TGTGCCAGCTCACCACCGAACAGGGACGCAGATACGCAGTATTTT.

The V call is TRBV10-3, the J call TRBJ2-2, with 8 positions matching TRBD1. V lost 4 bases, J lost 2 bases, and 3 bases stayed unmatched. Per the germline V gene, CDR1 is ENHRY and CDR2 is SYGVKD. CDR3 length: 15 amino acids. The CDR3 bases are TGTGCCATCAGTGTGGGACAGGTTAACACCGGGGAGCTGTTTTTT. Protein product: CAISVGQVNTGELFF.

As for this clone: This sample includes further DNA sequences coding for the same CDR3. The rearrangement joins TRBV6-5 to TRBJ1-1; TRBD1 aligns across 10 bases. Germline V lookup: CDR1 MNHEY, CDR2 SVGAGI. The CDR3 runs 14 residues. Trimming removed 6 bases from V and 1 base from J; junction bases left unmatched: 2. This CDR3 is CASSRTGGNTEAFF. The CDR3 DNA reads TGTGCCAGCAGCCGGACAGGGGGGAACACTGAAGCTTTCTTT.

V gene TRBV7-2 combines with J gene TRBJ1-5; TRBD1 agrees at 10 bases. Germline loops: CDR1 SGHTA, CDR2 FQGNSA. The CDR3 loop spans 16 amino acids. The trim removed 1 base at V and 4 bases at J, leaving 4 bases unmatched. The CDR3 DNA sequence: TGTGCCAGCAGCTTAGGGACAGGGGGAGGGAATCAGCCCCAGCATTTT. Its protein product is CASSLGTGGGNQPQHF.

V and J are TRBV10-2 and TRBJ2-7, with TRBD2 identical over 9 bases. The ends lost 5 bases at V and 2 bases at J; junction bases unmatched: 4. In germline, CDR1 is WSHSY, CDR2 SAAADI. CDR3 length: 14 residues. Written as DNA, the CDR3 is TGCGCCAGCAGTTCAGTAGCGGGGGCCTACGAGCAGTACTTC. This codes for CASSSVAGAYEQYF.

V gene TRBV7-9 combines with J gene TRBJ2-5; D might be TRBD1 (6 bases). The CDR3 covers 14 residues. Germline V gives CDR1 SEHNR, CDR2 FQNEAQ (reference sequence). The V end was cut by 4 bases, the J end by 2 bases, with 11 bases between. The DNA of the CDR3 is TGTGCCAGCAGCTCCGGGACACATCAAGAGACCCAGTACTTC. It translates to CASSSGTHQETQYF.

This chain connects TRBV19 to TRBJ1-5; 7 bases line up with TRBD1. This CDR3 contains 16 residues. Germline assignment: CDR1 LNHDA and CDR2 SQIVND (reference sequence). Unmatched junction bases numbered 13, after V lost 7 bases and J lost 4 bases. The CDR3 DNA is TGTGCCAGTACCTCCTTGAGACAGGGTGGGAATCAGCCCCAGCATTTT. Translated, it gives CASTSLRQGGNQPQHF.

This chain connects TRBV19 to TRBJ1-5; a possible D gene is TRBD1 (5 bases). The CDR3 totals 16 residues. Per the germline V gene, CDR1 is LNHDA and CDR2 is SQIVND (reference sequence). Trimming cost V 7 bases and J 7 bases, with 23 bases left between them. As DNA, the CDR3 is TGTGCCAGTACTTCCCGGGACGGGGGAGTAGGCCAGCCCCAGCATTTT. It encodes CASTSRDGGVGQPQHF.